Described below is a single T cell receptor (beta chain) sequence and its context. Sequencing was performed with immunoSEQ multiplex PCR; in TCRdb, only in-frame clones are kept and a portion is missing. Found here are about 120,000 clones, 80% to 90% of them singletons; the top ten hold about 1.1%. Germline CDR1 is KGHSH and CDR2 is LQKENI. The CDR3 has 15 amino acids. The V and J ends lost 6 bases and 1 base respectively, with 15 bases between them. The data belong to a study of control samples from healthy donors and cancer patients. The sequence was collected from a woman between 50 and 59 years old with colorectal cancer. The J gene is TRBJ1-1, the V gene TRBV18; D unclear. Source material: PBMCs. CDR3 DNA sequence: TGTGCCAGCTCTCGGTCCACGTCGGCGAACACTGAAGCTTTCTTT. It encodes CASSRSTSANTEAFF.